The subject of this entry is one T cell receptor (beta chain). Its target is unknown. TCRdb passed the reads through MiXCR, listing each CDR3 protein once. The repertoire holds 680,000 or so distinct CDR3 sequences, with about 33% as singletons. CDR1 LGHNA and CDR2 YSLEER come from the germline V gene. The CDR3 has 14 residues. Trimming stripped 0 bases from V and 2 bases from J, with 8 bases between. The record originates from a study of T cell repertoires in cytomegalovirus infection. Turning to the study itself: CMV infection plus the matching HLA type was flagged by public TCR beta signatures.

Study-wide points: Cumulative frequency (of public TCR beta family members) identified carriers of CMV plus the relevant HLA.

This clonotype was sampled from a human donor in good health (CMV status not recorded). Some clones in this sample may be carry-over from other donors' samples. The V call is TRBV4-3, the J call TRBJ2-7, with TRBD1 as a possible D gene (5 bases). The specimen comprised cultured PBMCs, sampled from culture after CMV antigen stimulation. The CDR3 sequence: CASSQDSRAYEQYF. The CDR3 nucleotides are TGCGCCAGCAGCCAAGATAGCAGGGCCTACGAGCAGTACTTC.